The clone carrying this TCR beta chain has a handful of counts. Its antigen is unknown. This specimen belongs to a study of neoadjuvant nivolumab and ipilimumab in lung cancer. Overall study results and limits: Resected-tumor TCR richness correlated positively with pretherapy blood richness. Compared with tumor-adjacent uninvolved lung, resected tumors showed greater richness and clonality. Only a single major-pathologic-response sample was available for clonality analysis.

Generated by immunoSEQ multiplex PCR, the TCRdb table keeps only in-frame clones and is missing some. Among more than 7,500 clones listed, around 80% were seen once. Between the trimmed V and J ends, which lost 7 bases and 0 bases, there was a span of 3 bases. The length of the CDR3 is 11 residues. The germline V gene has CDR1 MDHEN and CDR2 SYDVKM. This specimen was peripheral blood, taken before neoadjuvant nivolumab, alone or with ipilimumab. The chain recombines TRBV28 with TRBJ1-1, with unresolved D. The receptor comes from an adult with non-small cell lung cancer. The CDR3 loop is CASNLNTEAFF. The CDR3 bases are TGTGCCAGCAACCTGAACACTGAAGCTTTCTTT.